Described below is a single T cell receptor beta chain sequence and its context. Its target is unknown. Relative to the germline gene, one junction end is altered; a read error may explain this. TCR alpha and beta CDR3 regions were amplified from RNA using iRepertoire nested multiplex PCR. One-step reverse transcription and amplification started from about 100-400 ng of tissue mRNA or PBMC total RNA. TCRdb independently ran MiXCR on the multiplex PCR reads; one entry per CDR3 protein. The table includes around 130,000 distinct CDR3 sequences, approximately 26% detected once. This record belongs to a study of glioma-infiltrating T cells. Whole-study findings and limits: Gliomas, especially low-grade, showed above-expected tissue-blood divergence; non-neoplastic patients showed below.

Germline lookup yields CDR1 MGHDK and CDR2 SYGVNS. The CDR3 loop spans 13 amino acids. Sequencing input: glioma tissue, nonneoplastic brain tissue, or PBMCs (not recorded which). The sequence came from a human donor with low-grade glioma or glioblastoma, undergoing nonglioma brain surgery, or in good health (not recorded which). The chain joins TRBV25-1 to TRBJ2-5; D is unresolved. The CDR3 here is CDSSDVVVETQYF. The CDR3 bases are TGTGACAGCAGTGACGTCGTGGTTGAGACCCAGTACTTC.